These 18 T cell receptor beta chains share one sample of origin, sequenced in a study of long-term antiretroviral therapy in people with HIV. Survey level was the resolution at which the v3.0 immunoSEQ assay ran. Assay: immunoSEQ multiplex PCR; the TCRdb copy retains only in-frame clones and omits some. The sample includes tens of thousands of clones, 85% to 90% of them seen just once. Sequencing used unsorted PBMCs, obtained 2.7 years after starting antiretroviral therapy. The receptors were gathered from a middle-aged man with HIV.

The V gene is TRBV29-1, the J gene TRBJ1-2; possibly TRBD1 for D (5 bases). CDR1 and CDR2 from the germline V gene are SQVTM and ANQGSEA. The V and J ends lost 5 bases and 0 bases respectively, with 7 bases between them. The CDR3 consists of 12 residues. CDR3 loop: CSVTGANYGYTF. The CDR3 DNA follows: TGCAGCGTTACAGGCGCTAACTATGGCTACACCTTC.

The chain couples TRBV27 to TRBJ1-1; D gene unclear. Germline V lookup: CDR1 MNHEY, CDR2 SMNVEV (reference sequence). V lost 0 bases to trimming and J lost 4 bases, with 9 bases between them. CDR3 length: 14 amino acids. For the CDR3, the DNA is TGTGCCAGCAGTTTATCCGGGGTAGTCACTGAAGCTTTCTTT. Residues: CASSLSGVVTEAFF.

The chain links TRBV5-6 to TRBJ2-1; D gene ambiguous. The CDR3 spans 12 residues. V lost 1 base to trimming and J lost 3 bases, with 2 bases between them. Germline V gene sequence: CDR1 SGHDT, CDR2 YYEEEE. The DNA for the CDR3 is TGTGCCAGCAGCTTGTTCTACAATGAGCAGTTCTTC. This codes for CASSLFYNEQFF.

By share, this clone ranks as medium-sized. The chain carries TRBV28 and TRBJ1-5; 7 positions match TRBD1. V gave up 3 bases and J gave up 4 bases; unmatched junction bases: 3. CDR1 and CDR2 (germline): MDHEN, SYDVKM. CDR3 length: 14 amino acids. The CDR3 here is CASSFSTGNQPQHF. DNA for the CDR3: TGTGCCAGCAGTTTCTCGACAGGGAATCAGCCCCAGCATTTT.

The chain couples TRBV6-5 to TRBJ2-2; 11 nucleotides match TRBD2. The CDR3 is 15 residues long. Germline V lookup: CDR1 MNHEY, CDR2 SVGAGI. With V trimmed by 5 bases and J by 7 bases, 6 bases remained unmatched. The CDR3 DNA reads TGTGCCAGCAGTCTTAGCGGGGGGGCCATCGGGGAGCTGTTTTTT. Translating it yields CASSLSGGAIGELFF.

This CDR3 is CASSSRGGTSYEQYF. CDR3 coding DNA: TGCGCCAGCAGCAGCAGGGGAGGGACATCCTACGAGCAGTACTTC. The chain uses TRBV5-1 and TRBJ2-7; D may be TRBD2 (7 bases). Germline assignment: CDR1 SGHRS and CDR2 YFSETQ. The CDR3 has 15 residues. Trimming removed 4 bases at V and 1 base at J, with 15 bases between.

V is TRBV6-1 and J is TRBJ2-7; 7 bases are a match to TRBD1. CDR3 length: 14 amino acids. J gave up 5 bases and V 2 bases, and 6 bases lay outside the gene matches. CDR1 and CDR2 from the germline V gene are MNHNS and SASEGT. The CDR3 loop reads CASSEPTGIHEQYF. The CDR3 nucleotides are TGTGCCAGCAGTGAACCGACAGGGATCCACGAGCAGTACTTC.

The rearrangement joins TRBV7-6 to TRBJ2-1, with TRBD2 identical over 7 bases. Unmatched junction bases numbered 21, after V lost 5 bases and J lost 5 bases. Looked up from germline, CDR1 is SGHVS and CDR2 is FNYEAQ. The CDR3 has 19 residues. This CDR3 reads CASSTPSGGSRDDDNEQFF. As DNA, the CDR3 is TGTGCCAGCAGCACGCCGTCGGGGGGAAGTAGGGACGACGACAATGAGCAGTTCTTC.

V and J are TRBV4-1 and TRBJ2-7; possibly TRBD2 for D (6 bases). This CDR3 is built from 16 residues. Per the germline V gene, CDR1 is MGHRA and CDR2 is YSYEKL. V shed 0 bases and J shed 2 bases, with 14 bases lying between them. The CDR3 protein is CASSQESPRLAYEQYF. The CDR3 DNA reads TGCGCCAGCAGCCAAGAGTCCCCCAGACTAGCCTACGAGCAGTACTTC.

The gene calls are TRBV10-3 and TRBJ2-1, with 9 bases that match TRBD2. This CDR3 spans 15 amino acids. Germline CDR1 is ENHRY and CDR2 is SYGVKD. V trimming: 5 bases; J trimming: 5 bases; junction bases outside the gene matches: 7. The CDR3 spells CAISTLAGTDNEQFF. DNA for the CDR3: TGTGCCATCAGTACGCTAGCGGGGACCGACAATGAGCAGTTCTTC.

The gene calls are TRBV5-1 and TRBJ2-3; D is unclear. The CDR3 runs to 15 residues. The germline gives CDR1 SGHRS, CDR2 YFSETQ. V dropped 0 bases and J dropped 2 bases, with 10 bases sitting between them. The CDR3 spells CASSLDGALTDTQYF. CDR3 bases: TGCGCCAGCAGCTTGGATGGAGCCCTCACAGATACGCAGTATTTT.

Points on this clone: Compared with germline, one end of the junction differs, possibly owing to a read error. The rearrangement uses TRBV7-9 and TRBJ2-6; D is undetermined. The germline V gene has CDR1 SEHNR and CDR2 FQNEAQ (reference sequence). The CDR3 consists of 13 residues. DNA for the CDR3: TGTGCCAGCATCTTAGGTGGGGCCAACGTCCTGACTTTC. Its protein product is CASILGGANVLTF.

This rearrangement joins TRBV29-1 to TRBJ2-7; TRBD1 aligns across 8 bases. Germline values: CDR1 SQVTM, CDR2 ANQGSEA. There are 14 residues in the CDR3. After removal of 4 bases from V and 6 bases from J, the junction contained 11 bases not matched to a gene. The CDR3 spells CSVGQGQYFGEQYF. CDR3 in DNA: TGCAGCGTTGGACAGGGGCAATATTTCGGCGAGCAGTACTTC.

This clone was seen once. V usage is TRBV15 and J usage is TRBJ1-2; perhaps TRBD1 as D (5 bases). In germline, CDR1 is LNHNV, CDR2 YYDKDF (reference sequence). Trimming cost V 0 bases and J 7 bases, with 18 bases left between them. The CDR3 totals 16 residues. CDR3 in amino acids: CATSRDIGAGRGGYTF. CDR3 nucleotides: TGTGCCACCAGCAGAGATATTGGGGCAGGGAGGGGTGGCTACACCTTC.

V gene TRBV5-8 combines with J gene TRBJ1-2; maybe TRBD1 (6 bases). The CDR3 has 13 amino acids. The ends were cut back, 2 bases at V and 3 bases at J, with 8 bases in the middle. Germline lookup yields CDR1 SGHTS and CDR2 YDEGEE. The CDR3 reads CASSFSGDYGYTF. CDR3 coding DNA: TGTGCCAGCAGCTTTTCAGGGGACTATGGCTACACCTTC.

The CDR3 coding sequence is TGCGCCAGCAGTGACGGGAGAGGTGGAGATACGCAGTATTTT. Protein sequence: CASSDGRGGDTQYF. The chain employs TRBV5-1 and TRBJ2-3, with TRBD2 as a possible D gene (6 bases). CDR1 is SGHRS and CDR2 is YFSETQ in the germline V gene. CDR3 length: 14 amino acids. The germline V and J ends were trimmed by 5 bases and 5 bases, with 15 bases remaining between them.

The chain combines TRBV9 with TRBJ2-2; the D call may be TRBD1 or TRBD2 (5 bases each). The germline V gene has CDR1 SGDLS and CDR2 YYNGEE. This CDR3 has 17 residues. V lost 3 bases, J lost 1 base, and 16 bases lay in between. The CDR3 here is CASSAALGPLNTGELFF. In DNA, the CDR3 is TGTGCCAGCAGCGCCGCCCTGGGACCTTTGAACACCGGGGAGCTGTTTTTT.

This clone was recorded only once. The chain links TRBV9 to TRBJ2-2; D gene unclear. V lost 5 bases and J lost 5, with 10 bases in between. CDR1 and CDR2 from the germline V gene are SGDLS and YYNGEE. The length of the CDR3 is 13 residues. The CDR3 coding sequence is TGTGCCAGCAGTCTAGGGAAGACCGGGGAGCTGTTTTTT. Protein product: CASSLGKTGELFF.